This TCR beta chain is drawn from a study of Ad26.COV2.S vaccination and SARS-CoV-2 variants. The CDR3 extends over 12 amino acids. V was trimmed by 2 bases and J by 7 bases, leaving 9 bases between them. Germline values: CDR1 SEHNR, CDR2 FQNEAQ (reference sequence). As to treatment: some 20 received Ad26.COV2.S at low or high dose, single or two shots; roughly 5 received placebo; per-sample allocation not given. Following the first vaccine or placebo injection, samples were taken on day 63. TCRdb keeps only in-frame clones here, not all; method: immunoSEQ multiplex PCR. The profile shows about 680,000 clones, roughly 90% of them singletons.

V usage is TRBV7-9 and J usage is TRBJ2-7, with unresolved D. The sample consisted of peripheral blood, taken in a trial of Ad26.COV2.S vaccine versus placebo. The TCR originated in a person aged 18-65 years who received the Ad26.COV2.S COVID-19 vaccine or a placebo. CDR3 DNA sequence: TGTGCCAGCAGCTTACCGAGTCGGGAGCAGTACTTC. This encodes CASSLPSREQYF.